This T cell receptor (beta chain) was identified during a study of cytomegalovirus exposure and HLA in healthy donors. Study at large: A data release that came early held tens of millions of unique TCRs from HLA-typed donors.

Losses at the gene ends were 8 bases for V and 3 bases for J; bases not matched to a gene: 5. This CDR3 contains 14 residues. The germline gives CDR1 MDHEN, CDR2 SYDVKM. Study results and caveats: Another analysis was done later, and it associated 16,951 TCR beta sequences with HLA alleles at 0.05 false discovery rate. A later analysis reportedly identified an Asian-associated ancestry cluster as carrying fewer N-insertions than the roughly 720-donor mean.

This clone was counted only a few times. The antigen is unknown. 13 Jbeta primers and 60 Vbeta primers were used for the PCR. Some clones are missing from TCRdb's copy, which holds only in-frame ones; the method was immunoSEQ multiplex PCR. The sample includes about 110,000 clones, roughly 14% of them seen just once. In nominal health when sampled, donors likely had unrecorded immune exposures nonetheless. Source material: PBMCs. The clonotype was recovered from a woman aged 18 to 35 in good health and CMV-seronegative. V usage is TRBV28 and J usage is TRBJ2-2; 8 nucleotides align to TRBD2. CDR3 protein: CASLGGVDTGELFF. The CDR3 DNA reads TGTGCCAGCCTCGGGGGGGTAGACACCGGGGAGCTGTTTTTT. Together with reference TRBV28 and TRBJ2-2, the CDR3 gives the full variable domain: DVKVTQSSRYLVKRTGEKVFLECVQDMDHENMFWYRQDPGLGLRLIYFSYDVKMKEKGDIPEGYSVSREKKERFSLILESASTNQTSMYLCASLGGVDTGELFFGEGSRLTVL.